The T cell receptor (beta chain) described here comes from a study of blood T cells in healthy people across ages. This clonotype was found once. The length of the CDR3 is 15 residues. V was clipped by 6 bases and J by 8 bases; unmatched bases: 7. Per the germline V gene, CDR1 is SGHTA and CDR2 is FQGNSA. The use of a sample-barcoded 5' primer and a J-beta primer mix characterized a second PCR of about 7 to 12 cycles. Individual samples furnished no less than 2.5 million CDR3-containing paired-end reads apiece. TCRdb itself ran the 5' RACE reads through MiXCR, one entry per CDR3 protein. Among about 780,000 distinct CDR3 sequences listed, under 80% were seen once.

The receptor was isolated from a man aged 25-40 years in good health. The chain recombines TRBV7-2 with TRBJ2-2; 12 nucleotides match TRBD2. Sequencing input: blood. The CDR3 DNA reads as TGTGCCAGCAGGACTAGCGGGGGTTTCATAGGGGAGCTGTTTTTT. This sequence encodes CASRTSGGFIGELFF. Full variable domain (outside the CDR3, taken from reference TRBV7-2 and TRBJ2-2): GAGVSQSPSNKVTEKGKDVELRCDPISGHTALYWYRQSLGQGLEFLIYFQGNSAPDKSGLPSDRFSAERTGGSVSTLTIQRTQQEDSAVYLCASRTSGGFIGELFFGEGSRLTVL.